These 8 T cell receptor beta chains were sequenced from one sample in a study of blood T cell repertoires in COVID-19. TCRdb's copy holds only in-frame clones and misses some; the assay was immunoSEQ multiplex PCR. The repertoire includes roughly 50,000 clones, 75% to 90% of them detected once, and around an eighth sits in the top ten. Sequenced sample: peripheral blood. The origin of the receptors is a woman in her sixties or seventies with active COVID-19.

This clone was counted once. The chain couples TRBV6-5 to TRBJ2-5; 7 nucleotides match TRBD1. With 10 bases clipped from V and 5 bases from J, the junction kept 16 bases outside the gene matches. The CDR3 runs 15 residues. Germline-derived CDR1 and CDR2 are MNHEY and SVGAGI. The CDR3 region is CATRGMTEWGETQYF. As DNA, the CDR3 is TGTGCCACCAGGGGGATGACAGAGTGGGGCGAGACCCAGTACTTC.

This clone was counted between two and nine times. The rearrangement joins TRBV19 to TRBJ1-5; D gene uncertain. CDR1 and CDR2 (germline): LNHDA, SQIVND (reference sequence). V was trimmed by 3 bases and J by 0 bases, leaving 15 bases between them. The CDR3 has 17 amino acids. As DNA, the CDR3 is TGTGCCAGTAGTATTGGGTGGAGACGCCATAGCAATCAGCCCCAGCATTTT. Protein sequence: CASSIGWRRHSNQPQHF. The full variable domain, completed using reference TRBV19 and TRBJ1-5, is DGGITQSPKYLFRKEGQNVTLSCEQNLNHDAMYWYRQDPGQGLRLIYYSQIVNDFQKGDIAEGYSVSREKKESFPLTVTSAQKNPTAFYLCASSIGWRRHSNQPQHFGDGTRLSIL.

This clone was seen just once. The CDR3 DNA reads TGTGCCAGCAGTTACTCGTCGTCGGTTCAGCCCCAGCATTTT. Protein: CASSYSSSVQPQHF. The chain has TRBV6-5 and TRBJ1-5, with D uncertain. The germline CDR1 and CDR2 sequences are MNHEY and SVGAGI. V was shortened by 0 bases and J by 6 bases, with 9 bases between the two germline ends. The CDR3 has 14 amino acids.

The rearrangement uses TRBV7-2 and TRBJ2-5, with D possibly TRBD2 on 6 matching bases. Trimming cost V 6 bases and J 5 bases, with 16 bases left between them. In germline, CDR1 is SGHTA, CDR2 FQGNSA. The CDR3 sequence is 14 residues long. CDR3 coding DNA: TGTGCCAGCAGTATAGGAGGGAGAAGGGAGACCCAGTACTTC. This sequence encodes CASSIGGRRETQYF.

The CDR3 protein is CASSPGQGHEQYF. CDR3 sequence (DNA): TGTGCCAGTAGCCCGGGACAGGGTCACGAGCAGTACTTC. The chain combines TRBV19 with TRBJ2-7, with 9 bases lining up with TRBD1. The trim removed 6 bases at V and 5 bases at J, leaving 5 bases unmatched. This CDR3 has 13 amino acids. Germline CDR1 reads LNHDA; CDR2 reads SQIVND (reference sequence).

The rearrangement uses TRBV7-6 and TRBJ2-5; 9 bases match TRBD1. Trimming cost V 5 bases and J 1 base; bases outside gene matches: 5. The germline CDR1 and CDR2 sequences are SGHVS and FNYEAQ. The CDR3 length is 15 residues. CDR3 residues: CASSGNRGRQETQYF. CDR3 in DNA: TGTGCCAGCAGCGGTAACAGGGGGCGCCAAGAGACCCAGTACTTC.

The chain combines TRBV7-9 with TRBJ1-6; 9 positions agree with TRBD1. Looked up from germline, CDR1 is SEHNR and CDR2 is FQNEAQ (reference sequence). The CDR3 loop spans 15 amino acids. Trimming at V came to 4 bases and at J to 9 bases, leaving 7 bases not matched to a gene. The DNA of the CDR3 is TGTGCCAGCAGCTCCCGGACAGGGGAGAGTTCACCCCTCCACTTT. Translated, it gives CASSSRTGESSPLHF. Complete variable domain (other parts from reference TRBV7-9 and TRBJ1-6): DTGVSQNPRHKITKRGQNVTFRCDPISEHNRLYWYRQTLGQGPEFLTYFQNEAQLEKSRLLSDRFSAERPKGSFSTLEIQRTEQGDSAMYLCASSSRTGESSPLHFGNGTRLTVT.

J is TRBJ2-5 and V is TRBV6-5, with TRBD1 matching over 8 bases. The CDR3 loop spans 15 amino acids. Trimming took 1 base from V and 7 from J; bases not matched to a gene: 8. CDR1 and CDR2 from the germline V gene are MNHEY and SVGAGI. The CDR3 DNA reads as TGTGCCAGCAGTTACTTCGGACAGGGTGTGCGGACCCAGTACTTC. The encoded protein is CASSYFGQGVRTQYF.